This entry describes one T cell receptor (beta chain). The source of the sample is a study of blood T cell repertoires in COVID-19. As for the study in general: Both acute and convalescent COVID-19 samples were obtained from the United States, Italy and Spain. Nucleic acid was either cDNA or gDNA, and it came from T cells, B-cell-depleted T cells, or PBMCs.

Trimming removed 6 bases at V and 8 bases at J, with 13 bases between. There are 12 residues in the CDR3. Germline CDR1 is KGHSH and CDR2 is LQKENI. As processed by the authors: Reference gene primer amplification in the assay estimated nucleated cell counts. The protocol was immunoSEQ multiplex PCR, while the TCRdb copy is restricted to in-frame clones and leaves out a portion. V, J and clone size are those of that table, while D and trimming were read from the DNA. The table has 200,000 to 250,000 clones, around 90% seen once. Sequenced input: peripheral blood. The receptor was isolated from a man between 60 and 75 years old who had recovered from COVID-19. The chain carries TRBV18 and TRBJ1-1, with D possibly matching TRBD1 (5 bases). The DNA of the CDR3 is TGTGCCAGCTCCCGCGACGGGGGGGAAGCTTTCTTT. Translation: CASSRDGGEAFF.